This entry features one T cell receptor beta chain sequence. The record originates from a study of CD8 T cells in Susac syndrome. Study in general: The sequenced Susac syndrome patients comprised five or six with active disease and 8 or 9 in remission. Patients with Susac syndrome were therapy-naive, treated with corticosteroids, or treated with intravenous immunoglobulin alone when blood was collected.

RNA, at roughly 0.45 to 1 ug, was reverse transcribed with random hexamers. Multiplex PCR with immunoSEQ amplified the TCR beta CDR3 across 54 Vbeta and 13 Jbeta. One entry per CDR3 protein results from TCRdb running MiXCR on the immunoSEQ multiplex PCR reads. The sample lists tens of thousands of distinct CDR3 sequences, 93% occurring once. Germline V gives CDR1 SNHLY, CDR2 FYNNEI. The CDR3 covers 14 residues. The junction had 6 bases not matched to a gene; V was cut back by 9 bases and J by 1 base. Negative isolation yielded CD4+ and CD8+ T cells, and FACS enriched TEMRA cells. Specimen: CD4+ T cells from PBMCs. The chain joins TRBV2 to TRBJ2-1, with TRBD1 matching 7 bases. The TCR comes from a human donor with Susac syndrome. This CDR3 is CASGRDRSYNEQFF. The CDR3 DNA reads TGTGCCAGTGGACGGGACAGATCCTACAATGAGCAGTTCTTC. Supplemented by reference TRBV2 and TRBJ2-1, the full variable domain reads EPEVTQTPSHQVTQMGQEVILRCVPISNHLYFYWYRQILGQKVEFLVSFYNNEISEKSEIFDDQFSVERPDGSNFTLKIRSTKLEDSAMYFCASGRDRSYNEQFFGPGTRLTVL.